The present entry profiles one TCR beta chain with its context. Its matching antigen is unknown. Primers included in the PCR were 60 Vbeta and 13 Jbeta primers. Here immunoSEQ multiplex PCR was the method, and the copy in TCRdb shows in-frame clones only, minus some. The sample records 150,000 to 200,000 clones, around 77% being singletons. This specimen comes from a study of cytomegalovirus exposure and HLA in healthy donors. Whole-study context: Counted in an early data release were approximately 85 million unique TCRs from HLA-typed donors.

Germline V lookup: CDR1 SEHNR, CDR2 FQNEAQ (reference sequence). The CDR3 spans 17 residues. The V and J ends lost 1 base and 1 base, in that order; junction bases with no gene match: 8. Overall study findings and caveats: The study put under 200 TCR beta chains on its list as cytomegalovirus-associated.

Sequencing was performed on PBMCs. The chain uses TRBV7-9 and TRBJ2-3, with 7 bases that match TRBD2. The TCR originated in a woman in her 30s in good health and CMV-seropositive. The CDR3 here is CASSLVAGVAGTDTQYF. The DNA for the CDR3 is TGTGCCAGCAGCTTAGTGGCGGGAGTGGCTGGCACAGATACGCAGTATTTT.